A single T cell receptor (beta chain) is shown here with its context. Antigen specificity is unknown. The data are from a study of OX40 agonist ivuxolimab in advanced cancers. At the level of the study: Three patients had partial responses: one hepatocellular carcinoma, two cutaneous melanoma.

CDR3 length: 16 amino acids. Trimming at V came to 1 base and at J to 4 bases, leaving 7 bases not matched to a gene. Germline V lookup: CDR1 SGHAT, CDR2 FQNNGV. Overall study results and limits: Low normalized T-cell clonal expansion was also seen in some nonresponders.

Clones were read by immunoSEQ multiplex PCR, and TCRdb kept only the in-frame ones, dropping some. The sample lists fewer than 65,000 clones; over 80% were seen once. The sample in question was CD4+ or CD8+ T cells sorted from blood, obtained in a trial of the OX40 agonist ivuxolimab. The sequence was obtained from an adult with an advanced solid tumor such as melanoma, head and neck, liver or kidney cancer. The V gene is TRBV11-2, the J gene TRBJ2-7, with 10 bases lining up with TRBD1. The CDR3 is CASSLALTGGKYEQYF. In DNA form, the CDR3 reads TGTGCCAGCAGCTTAGCCCTGACAGGGGGCAAGTACGAGCAGTACTTC.